This T cell receptor beta chain emerged from a study of shared clonotypes between healthy human individuals (dated by TCRdb to about 2020). Some background on the complete study: The cohort included a few men and two women between 18 and 49 years of age. Per donor, three plates each were used for CD4 naive and CD4 memory, two for CD8 naive, and one for CD8 memory. To estimate repertoire size and how much clonotypes are shared between individuals, the study performed deep sequencing of blood TCR repertoires from 4 to 6 healthy adults. To increase sequencing depth and limit assay-specific biases, TCR repertoire library preparation and sequencing were carried out by different laboratories using diverse techniques. Each donor's leukapheresis produced roughly between roughly 0.85 and 9.5 billion PBMCs. Summary of the overall study and its limitations: Naive subsets generally had larger estimated clonotype richness than memory subsets did. Only blood was sampled, and tissue TCR repertoires likely differ from those in blood. Sharing across several donors was observed for approximately 5% of naive CD4, about 4% of naive CD8, 2% to 2.5% of memory CD4, and roughly 0.4% of memory CD8 clonotypes. Higher generation probabilities were observed for clonotypes shared by all four sorted-subset donors than for non-shared clonotypes. Pairwise subsampling indicated that sequencing depth was expected to affect the degree of clonotype sharing among donors. Rarefaction of sorted-subset datasets indicated incomplete sequencing despite the large sequencing depth. The small number of donors limited the genetic and exposure-history diversity represented.

Reading from cysteine to phenylalanine, the CDR3 counts 13 amino acids. Left in the record is the CDR3 DNA by itself, 39 bases read in frame from the first base. V was cut back by 6 bases and J by 2 bases, leaving a gap of 10 bases between them. From a lookup of the germline V gene, CDR1 and CDR2 are MNHNS and SASEGT. The donors were healthy, HIV-negative adults who had no recently reported acute infections or vaccinations. All donors were Caucasian adults living in Nashville, Tennessee, USA. CD4+ T cells were enriched through magnetic negative selection, after which naive cells were positively selected on CD45RA and the remaining negative fraction served as the memory subset. Blood was collected by leukapheresis, and PBMCs were isolated by Ficoll-Histopaque density gradient centrifugation and then cryopreserved in liquid nitrogen vapor phase. Analytical flow cytometry was used to check the purity and quantity of each magnetically sorted T cell population. From each sorted fraction, genomic DNA was isolated and quantified by UV absorbance on a Nanodrop 2000c.

On this clone itself: The specificity of this receptor is unknown. Nothing much larger sits one base from this clone, and base qualities are not available. The identical CDR3 is also encoded by other nucleotide sequences in the sample.

Using the deep immunoSEQ assay, TCR CDR3 regions were amplified from genomic DNA by multiplex PCR. Extracted genomic DNA from each cell subset was distributed evenly across all wells of several immunoSEQ 96-well plates, and each plate was treated as a replicate. Each replicate PCR for sorted subsets received approximately 220 ng genomic DNA, equal to tens of thousands of T cell genomes. Purified libraries were quantified with a Qubit 3.0 fluorometer, sized on a Bioanalyzer 2100, and re-quantified with the KAPA Library Quantification kit. A separate single-read 150-cycle Illumina NextSeq 550 flow cell was used to sequence each immunoSEQ 96-well plate. In the original analysis: Because the immunoSEQ output held only junctional sequences and lacked quality scores, the filtering could not match the filtering applied to full-length reads. To assign V/J genes and CDR3, sequences were annotated against IMGT germline references using PyIR, a Python wrapper for IgBLAST v1.9. Reads with weak V/J assignments (E-value above 1e-6), missing CDR3, stop codons, out-of-frame junctions, or ambiguous translated residues were removed. V3J clonotypes were defined as sequences sharing the same inferred V gene, J gene, and CDR3 amino acid sequence. Percentage overlap between repertoires was computed as shared unique clonotypes divided by the size of the smaller repertoire. Repertoire richness was assessed with RTK rarefaction, the Chao1 estimator, and Recon v2.1 estimates of unobserved clonotypes. Generation probabilities were computed with OLGA for all TCRbeta clonotypes obtained by the gDNA method from four donors. TCRdb took this table from immuneACCESS and kept in-frame rearrangements with V and J called. Such tables lack part of the clones; where checked against another copy, unresolved V genes explain under half of the gap, and the rest is unexplained. The DNA was the basis for D and trimming; V, J and clone size are from that table. In all, the sample holds 2 million to 3 million clones, and roughly 93% of those were seen once. The ten largest clones take up approximately 0.35% of the sample.

The receptor was isolated from a man aged 18 to 30 in good health. Some clones in this sample may be carry-over from other donors' samples. The sequence is built from TRBV6-1 and TRBJ1-1; TRBD1 might be the D gene, on 5 matching bases. The material sequenced was naive CD4+ T cells from PBMCs. The cell subset or site label, read with the paper, signifies: CD45RA+ positively selected. DNA sequence: TGTGCCAGCAGCGTGACAGTAAACACTGAAGCTTTCTTT. Its amino acids are CASSVTVNTEAFF.